Listed below are T cell receptor beta chains from one sample, sequenced in a study of metastatic and nonmetastatic thyroid tumors. TCRdb re-analyzed the PCR reads through MiXCR. The sample lists tens of thousands of clones, about 15% occurring once. The material sequenced was blood. The receptors come from a female donor with papillary thyroid cancer or a benign thyroid nodule (not recorded which). Some clones in this sample may be carry-over from other donors' samples. The CDR3 runs from the conserved cysteine through the conserved F or W. A D gene is named only where the DNA matches it firmly. Where a row states a size, it is once, few, many or the class of an expanded clone; other rows omit it.

clone size	CDR3 length	V gene	J gene	D gene	CDR3 protein	CDR3 DNA
few	16	TRBV7-3	TRBJ2-4	.	CASSSGVGAAKNIQYF	TGTGCCAGCAGCTCCGGCGTAGGGGCGGCCAAAAACATTCAGTACTTC
many	13	TRBV5-6	TRBJ2-3	.	CASSFSGRDTQYF	TGTGCCAGCAGCTTTTCGGGTCGAGATACGCAGTATTTT
.	13	TRBV28	TRBJ1-1	TRBD1	CASSTISRGGAFF	TGTGCCAGCAGTACCATCTCCAGGGGGGGAGCTTTCTTT
many	15	TRBV7-8	TRBJ2-7	.	CASSLDPPGGYEQYF	TGTGCCAGCAGCTTAGACCCACCTGGGGGGTACGAGCAGTACTTC
many	14	TRBV19	TRBJ2-1	.	CASSIGQVLNEQFF	TGTGCCAGTAGTATAGGGCAGGTACTCAATGAGCAGTTCTTC
.	12	TRBV29-1	TRBJ1-1	.	CSYLGGAAEAFF	TGCAGTTACTTGGGGGGTGCCGCTGAAGCTTTCTTT
many	13	TRBV7-2	TRBJ2-5	.	CASSPDRDETQYF	TGTGCCAGCAGCCCCGACCGGGACGAGACCCAGTACTTC
many	15	TRBV6-2/TRBV6-3	TRBJ2-7	.	CASRDAGVTDYEQYF	TGTGCCAGCCGCGACGCAGGGGTAACAGACTACGAGCAGTACTTC
many	15	TRBV6-1	TRBJ2-3	.	CASSRGSDSTDTQYF	TGTGCCAGCAGTCGCGGGTCGGACAGCACAGATACGCAGTATTTT
many	11	TRBV2	TRBJ1-2	.	CATRGGNGYTF	TGTGCCACGCGCGGGGGTAATGGCTACACCTTC
.	18	TRBV20-1	TRBJ2-5	TRBD2	CSARPSEGAGGAQETQYF	TGCAGTGCTAGGCCATCAGAGGGAGCGGGGGGGGCCCAAGAGACCCAGTACTTC
many	14	TRBV4-1	TRBJ1-5	.	CASSQEEGAQPQHF	TGCGCCAGCAGCCAAGAGGAGGGAGCTCAGCCCCAGCATTTT